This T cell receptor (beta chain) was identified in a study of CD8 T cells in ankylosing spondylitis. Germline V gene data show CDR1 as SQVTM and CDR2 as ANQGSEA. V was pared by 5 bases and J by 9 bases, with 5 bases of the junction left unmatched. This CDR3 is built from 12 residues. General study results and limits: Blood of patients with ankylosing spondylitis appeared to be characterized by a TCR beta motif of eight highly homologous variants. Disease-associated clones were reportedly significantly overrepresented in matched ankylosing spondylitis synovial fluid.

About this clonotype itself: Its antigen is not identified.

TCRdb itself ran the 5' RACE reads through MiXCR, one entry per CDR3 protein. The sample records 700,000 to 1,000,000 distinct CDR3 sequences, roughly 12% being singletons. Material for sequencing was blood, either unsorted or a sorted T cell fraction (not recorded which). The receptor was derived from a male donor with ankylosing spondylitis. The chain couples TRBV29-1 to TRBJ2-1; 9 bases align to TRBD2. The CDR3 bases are TGCAGCGTTTTAGGGACTAGCTCTGAGCAGTTCTTC. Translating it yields CSVLGTSSEQFF.